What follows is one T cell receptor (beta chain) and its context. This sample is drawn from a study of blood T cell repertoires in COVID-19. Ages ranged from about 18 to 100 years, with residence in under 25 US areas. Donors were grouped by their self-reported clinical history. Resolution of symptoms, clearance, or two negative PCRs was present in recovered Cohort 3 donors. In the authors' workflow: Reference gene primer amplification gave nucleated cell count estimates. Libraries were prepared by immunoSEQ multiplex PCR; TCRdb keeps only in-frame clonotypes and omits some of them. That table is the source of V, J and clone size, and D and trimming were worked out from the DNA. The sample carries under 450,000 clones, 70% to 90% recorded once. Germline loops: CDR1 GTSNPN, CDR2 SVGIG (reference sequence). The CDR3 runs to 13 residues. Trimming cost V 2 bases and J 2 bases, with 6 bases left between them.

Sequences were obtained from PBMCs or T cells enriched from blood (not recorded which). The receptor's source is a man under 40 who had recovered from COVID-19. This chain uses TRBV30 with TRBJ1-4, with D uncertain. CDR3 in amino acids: CAWSLFTNEKLFF. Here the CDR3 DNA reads TGTGCCTGGAGTCTCTTTACTAATGAAAAACTGTTTTTT.